Reported below is one T cell receptor (beta chain). Its antigen is as yet unknown. TCRdb processed the 5' RACE reads anew with MiXCR; each CDR3 protein has one entry. The sample shows about 14,000 distinct CDR3 sequences, roughly 15% of them seen only once. The sample comes from a study of T-cell memory formation after mild COVID-19. Regarding the study as a whole: Cross-reactive memory seemingly joined, as some responding clones were found in pre-infection memory. Chiefly within CM and EM were the contracting CD4+ clones; CD8+ ones were within EMRA.

V was shortened by 8 bases and J by 3 bases, with 25 bases between the two germline ends. This CDR3 has 17 residues. Germline CDR1 is MNHNS and CDR2 is SASEGT. The receptor's source is a man between 18 and 29 years old who had mild COVID-19 (a few samples of this study predate the infection). Cell type and time point are not known. The sequenced sample was PBMCs or a T cell subset sorted from them (not recorded which). The chain employs TRBV6-1 and TRBJ2-5; no clear D. For the CDR3, the DNA is TGTGCCAGCCGGTTTCGTCGTGTCCAGAGTTTGGAAGAGACCCAGTACTTC. Amino acid sequence: CASRFRRVQSLEETQYF.